This T cell receptor beta chain comes out of a study of T cells expressing NK-cell markers (dated by TCRdb to 2020 to 2022). In the study overall: Fewer than ten donors provided sorted CD3+CD56+NKG2C+, CD3+CD56+NKG2C- and CD3+CD56-NKG2C+ T-cell subsets, whose TCR beta-chain repertoires were profiled. Of the eight sequenced donors, seven were found to be HCMV-seropositive and one was found to be HCMV-seronegative. The eight sequenced donors were randomly selected healthy volunteers, three men and five women. Libraries were sequenced as 2 x 150 bp reads on Illumina HiSeq 2000/2500, MiSeq or NextSeq.

HCMV-specific IgG was detected in serum with a commercial ELISA kit to determine HCMV serostatus. Ficoll density gradient centrifugation was used to isolate peripheral blood mononuclear cells from blood. Concerning this clonotype itself: Its antigen remains undetermined.

Here is what the overall study found, with its caveats: Those dominant clonotypes were again the most abundant among CD3+CD56-NKG2C+ cells in several donors, at 28.3-60.1%. Whether the expanded NKG2C-expressing T cell clones were specific for HCMV antigens was left unclear. In 6 or 7 donors, the dominant CD3+CD56+NKG2C+ clonotypes ranked among the top 10 CD8+ clonotypes, making up about 1.0-7.5% of CD8+ T cells.

The CDR3 spans 16 residues, from the cysteine through the phenylalanine. No nucleotide data were recorded. From the germline V gene, CDR1 is MNHEY and CDR2 is SVGAGI. This sample was sequenced with an Illumina HiSeq 2000. TCR beta cDNA libraries were prepared using 5'RACE template switching, which introduced a universal primer site and unique molecular identifiers. Priming for cDNA synthesis came from the TCR beta constant segment, and two successive PCR amplification steps followed. Regarding the original processing steps: MIGEC handled demultiplexing of the reads and grouping by UMI, while MiTCR was used to assemble and quantify clonotypes. To exclude erroneous sequences, any TCR cDNA sequence not supported by at least two reads was discarded. Downstream repertoire analysis used the tcR package, and clonotypes were matched across fractions by CDR3 nucleotide sequence plus V segment. VDJmatch was used to annotate antigen specificity against VDJdb, with one amino acid substitution allowed in CDR3. TCRdb reprocessed the reads into one record per CDR3 protein sequence, lacking DNA. The V and J calls reflect TCRdb's pipeline rather than the authors' work. This sample's listing comprises 400,000 to 550,000 distinct CDR3 sequences. Of the sample, approximately 7% is held by the ten largest clones.

The receptor's source is a woman between 18 and 69 years old in good health. The sequence is built from TRBV6-5 and TRBJ1-6. Input material: blood T cells: a sorted CD56 or NKG2C T cell subset, CD4+ or CD8+ T cells, or bulk PBMC T cells (not recorded which). The CDR3 protein: CASSYSGRGRNSPLHF.